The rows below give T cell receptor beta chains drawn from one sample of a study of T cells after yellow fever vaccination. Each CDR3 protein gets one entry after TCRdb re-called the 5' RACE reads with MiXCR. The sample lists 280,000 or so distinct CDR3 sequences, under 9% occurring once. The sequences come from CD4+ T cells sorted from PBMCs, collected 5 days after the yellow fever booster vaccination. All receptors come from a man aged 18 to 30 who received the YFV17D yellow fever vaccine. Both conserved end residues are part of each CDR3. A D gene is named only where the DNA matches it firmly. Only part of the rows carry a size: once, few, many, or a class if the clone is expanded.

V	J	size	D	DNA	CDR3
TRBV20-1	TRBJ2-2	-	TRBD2	TGCAGTGCTAGATCTCTAGAGCGGGGGAACACCGGGGAGCTGTTTTTT	CSARSLERGNTGELFF
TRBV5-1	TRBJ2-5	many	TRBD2	TGCGCCAGCAGCTTTGCGGGGGGACAAGAGACCCAGTACTTC	CASSFAGGQETQYF
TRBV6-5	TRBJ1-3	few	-	TGTGCCAGCAGTTACTCGCGGGTCCGCGTCCTGGACGGAAACACCATATATTTT	CASSYSRVRVLDGNTIYF
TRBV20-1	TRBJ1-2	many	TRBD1	TGCAGTGCCCAAGTCCAGGGGGCCTATGGCTACACCTTC	CSAQVQGAYGYTF
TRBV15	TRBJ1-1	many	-	TGTGCCACCAGCAGAGGCGAGGTGAACACTGAAGCTTTCTTT	CATSRGEVNTEAFF
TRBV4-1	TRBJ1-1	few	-	TGCGCCAGCAGCCAACAGGAGAGGGCTTTCTTT	CASSQQERAFF
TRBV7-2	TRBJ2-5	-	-	TGTGCCAGCAGCTTAGGCCCAGGACACCAAGAGACCCAGTACTTC	CASSLGPGHQETQYF
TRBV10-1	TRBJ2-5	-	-	TGCGCCAGCAGTGAAACCCTAGCCCAAGAGACCCAGTACTTC	CASSETLAQETQYF
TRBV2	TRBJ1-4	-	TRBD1	TGTGCCAGCAGTTCCCAGGGACAGGGGACTCGAAAACTGTTTTTT	CASSSQGQGTRKLFF
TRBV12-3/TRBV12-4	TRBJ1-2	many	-	TGTGCCAGTAGCCTCGTCAATGGCTACACCTTC	CASSLVNGYTF
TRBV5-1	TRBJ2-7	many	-	TGCGCCAGCAGCTTAAGGCTGAACTACGAGCAGTACTTC	CASSLRLNYEQYF
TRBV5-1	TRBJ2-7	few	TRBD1	TGCGCCAGCAGCTTGGGGGACAGGGACGTCCACGAGCAGTACTTC	CASSLGDRDVHEQYF
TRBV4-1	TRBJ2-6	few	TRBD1	TGCGCCAGCTCCGGGACAGGTAACTCTGGGGCCAACGTCCTGACTTTC	CASSGTGNSGANVLTF
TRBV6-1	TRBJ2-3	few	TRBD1	TGTGCCAGCGGGGACAGGGGAAAGACAGATACGCAGTATTTT	CASGDRGKTDTQYF
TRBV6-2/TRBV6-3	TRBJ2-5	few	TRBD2	TGTGCCAGCAGTTACGGACTAGCGGGGTCTCAAGAGACCCAGTACTTC	CASSYGLAGSQETQYF
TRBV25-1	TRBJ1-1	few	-	TGTGCCAGCAGTGACACTAACAGAAGAGGGACTGAAGCTTTCTTT	CASSDTNRRGTEAFF
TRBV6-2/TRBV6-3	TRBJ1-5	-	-	TGTGCCAGCAAGGTAGGGGATCAGCCCCAGCATTTT	CASKVGDQPQHF
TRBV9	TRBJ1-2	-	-	TGTGCCAGCAGCGTAGGGCCGGGAAAAGTGGGTGGCTACACCTTC	CASSVGPGKVGGYTF